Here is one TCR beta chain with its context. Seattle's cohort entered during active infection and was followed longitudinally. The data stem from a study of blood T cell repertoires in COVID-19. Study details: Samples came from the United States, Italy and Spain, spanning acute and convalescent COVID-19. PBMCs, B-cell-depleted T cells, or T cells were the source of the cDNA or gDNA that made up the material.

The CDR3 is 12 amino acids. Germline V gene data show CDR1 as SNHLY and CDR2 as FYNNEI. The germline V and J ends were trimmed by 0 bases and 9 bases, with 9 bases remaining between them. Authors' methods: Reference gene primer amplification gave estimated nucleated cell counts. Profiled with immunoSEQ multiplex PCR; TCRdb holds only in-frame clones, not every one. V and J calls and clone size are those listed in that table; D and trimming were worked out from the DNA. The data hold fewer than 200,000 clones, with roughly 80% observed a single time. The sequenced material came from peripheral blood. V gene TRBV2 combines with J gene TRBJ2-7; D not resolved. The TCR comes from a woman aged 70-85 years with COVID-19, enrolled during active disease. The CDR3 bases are TGTGCCAGCAGTGAAGCTACTACGGGGCAGTACTTC. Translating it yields CASSEATTGQYF.